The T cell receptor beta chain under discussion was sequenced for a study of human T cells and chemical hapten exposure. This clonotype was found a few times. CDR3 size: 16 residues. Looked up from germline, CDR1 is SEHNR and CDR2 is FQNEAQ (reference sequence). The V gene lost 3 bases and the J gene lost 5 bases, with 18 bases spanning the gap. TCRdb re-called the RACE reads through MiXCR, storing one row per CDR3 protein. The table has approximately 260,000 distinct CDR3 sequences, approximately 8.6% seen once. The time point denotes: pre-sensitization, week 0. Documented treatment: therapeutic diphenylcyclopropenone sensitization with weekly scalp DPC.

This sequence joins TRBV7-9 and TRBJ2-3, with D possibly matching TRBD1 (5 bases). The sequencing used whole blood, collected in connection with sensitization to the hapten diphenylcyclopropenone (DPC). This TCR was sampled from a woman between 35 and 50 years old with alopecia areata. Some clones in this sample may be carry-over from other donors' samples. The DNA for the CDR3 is TGTGCCAGCAGCTTCGACGAGACAGAGCCGATAGATACGCAGTATTTT. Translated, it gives CASSFDETEPIDTQYF.